This entry lists 32 T cell receptor beta chains sequenced from one sample in a study of shared clonotypes between healthy human individuals. Sequencing used immunoSEQ multiplex PCR; TCRdb keeps in-frame clones, though not all of them. In the table there are a few hundred thousand clones, about 96% of which are singletons. Material: naive CD4+ T cells sorted from blood. Subset meaning: CD45RA+ positively selected. These receptors all come from a woman in her thirties in good health.

This clone was seen a handful of times. This chain uses TRBV18 with TRBJ2-7; 9 bases fit TRBD1. This CDR3 comprises 16 residues. Germline V gene lookup returns CDR1 KGHSH and CDR2 LQKENI. V was pared by 3 bases and J by 1 base, with 7 bases of the junction left unmatched. CDR3 DNA sequence: TGTGCCAGCTCACCCCTCCGGGACAGGGCATCCTACGAGCAGTACTTC. It is translated as CASSPLRDRASYEQYF.

The chain combines TRBV6-5 with TRBJ2-3; perhaps TRBD1 as D (6 bases). The germline V gene has CDR1 MNHEY and CDR2 SVGAGI. Trimming removed 6 bases at V and 8 bases at J, with 21 bases between. The CDR3 has 15 amino acids. CDR3 DNA: TGTGCCAGCAGCCAGGGGACGTACGATAGGCGTACGCAGTATTTT. This encodes CASSQGTYDRRTQYF.

The genes are TRBV7-9 and TRBJ2-5; D is possibly TRBD1 or TRBD2 (6 bases each). This CDR3 has 15 amino acids. Germline V gene data show CDR1 as SEHNR and CDR2 as FQNEAQ (reference sequence). The germline V and J ends were trimmed by 5 bases and 8 bases, with 21 bases remaining between them. DNA for the CDR3: TGTGCCAGCAGCCCCGGGACGGGGGCTGATCGAACCCAGTACTTC. Protein sequence: CASSPGTGADRTQYF.

The V gene is TRBV6-6, the J gene TRBJ2-7, with D uncertain. The V end lost 4 bases, the J end lost 2 bases, and 12 bases lay between the germline ends. The germline gives CDR1 MNHNY, CDR2 SVGAGI (reference sequence). The CDR3 spans 14 residues. The DNA of the CDR3 is TGTGCCAGCAGTTCGTCGTTCAAAACCTACGAGCAGTACTTC. Translation gives CASSSSFKTYEQYF.

The CDR3 spells CASSLKAGGNEQFF. In DNA form, the CDR3 reads TGTGCCAGCAGCTTGAAAGCAGGGGGCAATGAGCAGTTCTTC. V usage is TRBV5-4 and J usage is TRBJ2-1; 7 bases are shared with TRBD1. The ends lost 1 base at V and 6 bases at J; junction bases unmatched: 4. Germline CDR1 reads SGHNT; CDR2 reads YYREEE (reference sequence). This CDR3 is built from 14 residues. Full variable domain (missing parts from reference TRBV5-4 and TRBJ2-1): ETGVTQSPTHLIKTRGQQVTLRCSSQSGHNTVSWYQQALGQGPQFIFQYYREEENGRGNFPPRFSGLQFPNYSSELNVNALELDDSALYLCASSLKAGGNEQFFGPGTRLTVL.

The genes are TRBV7-8 and TRBJ2-5; D is uncertain. Germline loops: CDR1 SGHVS, CDR2 FQNEAQ. The CDR3 is 14 amino acids. V lost 5 bases and J 6 bases, leaving 16 bases between the germline ends. CDR3 in DNA: TGTGCCAGCAGCCCTAGAGGACGAGAGCAGACCCAGTACTTC. It codes for CASSPRGREQTQYF.

The V gene is TRBV19, the J gene TRBJ1-2; 7 nucleotides match TRBD1. The germline V gene encodes CDR1 LNHDA and CDR2 SQIVND (reference sequence). Unmatched junction bases numbered 8, after V lost 1 base and J lost 3 bases. The CDR3 consists of 16 residues. This CDR3 reads CASSIGGTDSYYGYTF. CDR3 nucleotide sequence: TGTGCCAGTAGTATAGGGGGGACAGACTCTTACTATGGCTACACCTTC.

The chain uses TRBV7-8 and TRBJ1-6, with 8 bases that match TRBD1. The germline V gene encodes CDR1 SGHVS and CDR2 FQNEAQ. This CDR3 has 15 amino acids. Trimming at V came to 5 bases and at J to 10 bases, leaving 10 bases not matched to a gene. CDR3: CASSPQTGAGSPLHF. CDR3 in DNA: TGTGCCAGCAGCCCCCAGACAGGGGCGGGATCACCCCTCCACTTT.

The chain links TRBV18 to TRBJ2-7, with 8 bases that match TRBD1. The trim removed 2 bases at V and 5 bases at J, leaving 8 bases unmatched. CDR3 length: 15 residues. The germline V gene encodes CDR1 KGHSH and CDR2 LQKENI. The DNA for the CDR3 is TGTGCCAGCTCACCAAGCGGACAGGGAATGCACGAGCAGTACTTC. Its translation is CASSPSGQGMHEQYF.

The V call is TRBV7-2, the J call TRBJ1-3; TRBD1 matches 7 bases. V lost 4 bases and J lost 2; bases outside the gene matches: 11. The CDR3 has 17 residues. Germline assignment: CDR1 SGHTA and CDR2 FQGNSA. The CDR3 region is CASSSPGQPYTGNTIYF. CDR3 nucleotides: TGTGCCAGCAGCTCACCGGGACAGCCTTACACTGGAAACACCATATATTTT. Full variable domain (rest looked up from reference TRBV7-2 and TRBJ1-3): GAGVSQSPSNKVTEKGKDVELRCDPISGHTALYWYRQSLGQGLEFLIYFQGNSAPDKSGLPSDRFSAERTGGSVSTLTIQRTQQEDSAVYLCASSSPGQPYTGNTIYFGEGSWLTVV.

This chain uses TRBV10-1 with TRBJ2-7, with TRBD1 matching 8 bases. Germline V CDR1 and CDR2: WNHNN, SYGVQD (reference sequence). This CDR3 spans 14 amino acids. Trimming at V came to 6 bases and at J to 3 bases, leaving 7 bases not matched to a gene. CDR3 region: CASSPRDRFYEQYF. As DNA, the CDR3 is TGCGCCAGCAGCCCGCGGGACAGGTTCTACGAGCAGTACTTC.

This chain links TRBV19 with TRBJ2-1, with 12 bases fitting TRBD2. This CDR3 region has 18 residues. V was pared by 1 base and J by 8 bases, with 12 bases of the junction left unmatched. The germline V gene has CDR1 LNHDA and CDR2 SQIVND (reference sequence). The CDR3 bases are TGTGCCAGTAGTATAGGGACTAGCGGGATCCTTTTACGGGATGAGCAGTTCTTC. It is translated as CASSIGTSGILLRDEQFF. Full variable domain (missing parts from reference TRBV19 and TRBJ2-1): DGGITQSPKYLFRKEGQNVTLSCEQNLNHDAMYWYRQDPGQGLRLIYYSQIVNDFQKGDIAEGYSVSREKKESFPLTVTSAQKNPTAFYLCASSIGTSGILLRDEQFFGPGTRLTVL.

CDR3 nucleotide sequence: TGTGCCAGCAGTGAAGTCTTCCGTAACTATGGCTACACCTTC. It is translated as CASSEVFRNYGYTF. V gene TRBV2 combines with J gene TRBJ1-2; the D is unclear. In germline, CDR1 is SNHLY, CDR2 FYNNEI. V lost 1 base and J 1 base, leaving 7 bases between the germline ends. There are 14 residues in the CDR3.

V gene TRBV9 combines with J gene TRBJ2-2; the D is unclear. Trimming removed 0 bases at V and 2 bases at J, with 11 bases between. The CDR3 loop spans 16 amino acids. The germline gives CDR1 SGDLS, CDR2 YYNGEE. This CDR3 reads CASSVARPRNTGELFF. The DNA of the CDR3 is TGTGCCAGCAGCGTAGCTCGTCCCAGAAACACCGGGGAGCTGTTTTTT.

V and J are TRBV27 and TRBJ1-1; D possibly corresponds to TRBD1 (6 bases). Germline CDR1 is MNHEY and CDR2 is SMNVEV (reference sequence). This CDR3 region has 15 residues. V lost 3 bases, J lost 1 base, and 12 bases lay in between. The CDR3 region has the DNA TGTGCCAGCAGTTTCGGGCAGGGGCGGAACACTGAAGCTTTCTTT. This gives the protein CASSFGQGRNTEAFF.

The J gene is TRBJ2-7, the V gene TRBV19; 8 bases are shared with TRBD2. J lost 4 bases, V lost 5 bases, and 4 bases had no gene match. Germline CDR1 is LNHDA and CDR2 is SQIVND (reference sequence). The CDR3 covers 13 residues. CDR3 sequence reads: CASSLGTSYEQYF. CDR3 nucleotides: TGTGCCAGTAGTCTCGGGACTAGTTACGAGCAGTACTTC.

The chain uses TRBV28 and TRBJ1-1; 10 bases match TRBD1. This CDR3 contains 16 residues. Germline values: CDR1 MDHEN, CDR2 SYDVKM. J was trimmed by 4 bases and V by 10 bases; bases with no gene match: 15. Here the CDR3 reads CATSAPGQGKGTEAFF. The CDR3, as DNA: TGTGCCACAAGTGCCCCGGGACAGGGGAAGGGCACTGAAGCTTTCTTT. The full variable domain, completed using reference TRBV28 and TRBJ1-1, is DVKVTQSSRYLVKRTGEKVFLECVQDMDHENMFWYRQDPGLGLRLIYFSYDVKMKEKGDIPEGYSVSREKKERFSLILESASTNQTSMYLCATSAPGQGKGTEAFFGQGTRLTVV.

The V call is TRBV10-3, the J call TRBJ2-7; D is possibly TRBD1 or TRBD2 (5 bases each). The CDR3 runs 16 residues. Trimming cost V 3 bases and J 4 bases, with 19 bases left between them. CDR1 and CDR2 (germline): ENHRY, SYGVKD. The CDR3: CAISDIRSEGRYEQYF. The CDR3 nucleotides read TGTGCCATCAGTGACATCCGTAGCGAGGGGCGGTACGAGCAGTACTTC.

The rearrangement joins TRBV2 to TRBJ1-1; TRBD1 is a possible D gene (5 bases). There are 15 residues in the CDR3. Germline V CDR1 and CDR2: SNHLY, FYNNEI. Between the trimmed V and J ends, which lost 2 bases and 3 bases, there was a span of 13 bases. CDR3 sequence: CASSEYGGADTEAFF. CDR3 bases: TGTGCCAGCAGTGAATATGGAGGGGCGGACACTGAAGCTTTCTTT. The whole variable domain, filled in from reference TRBV2 and TRBJ1-1, reads EPEVTQTPSHQVTQMGQEVILRCVPISNHLYFYWYRQILGQKVEFLVSFYNNEISEKSEIFDDQFSVERPDGSNFTLKIRSTKLEDSAMYFCASSEYGGADTEAFFGQGTRLTVV.

This chain connects TRBV2 to TRBJ2-5, with no clear D. The J call is uncertain, as TRBJ2-7 better fits the DNA end. CDR1 is SNHLY, CDR2 FYNNEI, per germline. The CDR3 loop spans 12 amino acids. DNA of the CDR3: TGTGCCAGCGGGCGTTACAGCTACGAGCAGTACTTC. Encoded protein: CASGRYSYEQYF.

The genes are TRBV10-2 and TRBJ1-1, with a weak D call TRBD1 (5 bases). Per the germline V gene, CDR1 is WSHSY and CDR2 is SAAADI. The CDR3 is 14 amino acids. V lost 3 bases and J lost 1, with 9 bases in between. Written as DNA, the CDR3 is TGCGCCAGCAGTGACCCCCAGGGGAACACTGAAGCTTTCTTT. The encoded protein is CASSDPQGNTEAFF.

The chain has TRBV4-1 and TRBJ2-7, with 9 bases lining up with TRBD2. Germline V CDR1 and CDR2: MGHRA, YSYEKL. This CDR3 comprises 15 residues. With 4 bases clipped from V and 3 bases from J, the junction kept 7 bases outside the gene matches. CDR3 sequence reads: CASSPGEREVYEQYF. The CDR3 nucleotides read TGCGCCAGCAGCCCAGGTGAGCGGGAGGTCTACGAGCAGTACTTC.

The chain has TRBV7-8 and TRBJ2-7, with D possibly being TRBD2 (5 bases). CDR1 SGHVS and CDR2 FQNEAQ come from the germline V gene. The V gene lost 5 bases and the J gene lost 1 base, with 27 bases spanning the gap. This CDR3 region has 19 residues. The CDR3 loop reads CASSPLWKGSGSRSYEQYF. The CDR3 bases are TGTGCCAGCAGCCCCCTTTGGAAAGGGAGTGGCTCTCGGTCCTACGAGCAGTACTTC.

V usage is TRBV10-2 and J usage is TRBJ1-5; D gene ambiguous. V lost 0 bases to trimming and J lost 7 bases, with 13 bases between them. This CDR3 region has 15 residues. Germline lookup yields CDR1 WSHSY and CDR2 SAAADI. The CDR3 is CASSESGKDRQPQHF. Here the CDR3 DNA reads TGCGCCAGCAGTGAGTCGGGGAAAGATCGACAGCCCCAGCATTTT.

The rearrangement joins TRBV5-4 to TRBJ2-5, with 9 nucleotides matching TRBD2. This CDR3 region has 17 residues. V gave up 3 bases and J gave up 1 base; unmatched junction bases: 10. Germline lookup yields CDR1 SGHNT and CDR2 YYREEE (reference sequence). CDR3 residues: CASSSHILAGSQETQYF. The CDR3, as DNA: TGTGCCAGCAGCTCCCACATCCTAGCGGGGTCCCAAGAGACCCAGTACTTC.

The rearrangement joins TRBV28 to TRBJ2-2; D gene uncertain. The CDR3 sequence is 14 residues long. Germline CDR1 is MDHEN and CDR2 is SYDVKM. Trimming took off 3 bases at V and 3 bases at J, with 8 bases between the two ends. CDR3 protein: CASSFGAHTGELFF. CDR3 DNA: TGTGCCAGCAGTTTTGGAGCGCACACCGGGGAGCTGTTTTTT.

The chain uses TRBV7-8 and TRBJ2-2; 8 bases agree with TRBD2. Trimming cost V 5 bases and J 6 bases; bases outside gene matches: 11. CDR1 and CDR2 from the germline V gene are SGHVS and FQNEAQ. The CDR3 totals 16 residues. The CDR3 protein is CASSRQLTSGSGELFF. DNA of the CDR3: TGTGCCAGCAGCCGACAGCTTACTAGCGGCTCCGGGGAGCTGTTTTTT.

The rearrangement links TRBV5-4 to TRBJ2-1; a weak D match, TRBD2 (5 bases). Trimming took off 0 bases at V and 0 bases at J, with 10 bases between the two ends. The CDR3 contains 16 residues. Germline CDR1 SGHNT, CDR2 YYREEE (reference sequence). The CDR3, as DNA: TGTGCCAGCAGCTTGGGGCTAGCCCCCTCCTACAATGAGCAGTTCTTC. This encodes CASSLGLAPSYNEQFF.

The chain recombines TRBV28 with TRBJ2-1; D is ambiguous. V lost 3 bases and J 0 bases, leaving 12 bases between the germline ends. This CDR3 has 16 residues. The germline V gene encodes CDR1 MDHEN and CDR2 SYDVKM. CDR3 DNA sequence: TGTGCCAGCAGTTTTCGTAGCCTAAGCTCCTACAATGAGCAGTTCTTC. Translation: CASSFRSLSSYNEQFF.

The gene calls are TRBV7-6 and TRBJ1-1; D is undetermined. The CDR3 runs 15 residues. Per the germline V gene, CDR1 is SGHVS and CDR2 is FNYEAQ. Between the trimmed V and J ends, which lost 6 bases and 2 bases, there was a span of 16 bases. CDR3 protein: CASSPRGIGNTEAFF. CDR3 sequence (DNA): TGTGCCAGCAGTCCCCGGGGTATCGGCAACACTGAAGCTTTCTTT.

This clone appeared a few times. CDR3 residues: CASSQDWRTVNGYTF. The CDR3 DNA reads as TGCGCCAGCAGCCAAGATTGGAGGACAGTTAATGGCTACACCTTC. The chain recombines TRBV4-1 with TRBJ1-2; possibly TRBD1 for D (6 bases). V shed 0 bases and J shed 6 bases, with 14 bases lying between them. This CDR3 is built from 15 residues. CDR1 is MGHRA, CDR2 YSYEKL, per germline.

This sequence joins TRBV27 and TRBJ2-5, with D uncertain. Trimming left V 1 base short and J 3 bases short, with 18 bases between. The CDR3 contains 17 residues. The germline V gene encodes CDR1 MNHEY and CDR2 SMNVEV (reference sequence). Here the CDR3 reads CASSLFSVQSGEETQYF. CDR3 in DNA: TGTGCCAGCAGTTTATTTTCAGTACAGTCGGGCGAAGAGACCCAGTACTTC.